This entry lists 3 T cell receptor beta chains sequenced from one sample in a study of blood T cell repertoires in COVID-19 (dated by TCRdb to about 2020). Library construction relied on the immunoSEQ multiplex PCR assay. Drawn from immuneACCESS, this table holds only the in-frame rearrangements with V and J called that TCRdb kept. Clones are partly lost; checked studies trace under half to an unresolved V gene and leave the rest unexplained. Present in this sample are about 56,000 clones, nearly 90% of which were seen just once. The ten largest clones capture under 45% of the sample. The sample consisted of peripheral blood. The source of these receptors is a woman aged 60-75 years with COVID-19, enrolled during active disease.

The CDR3 bases are TGTGCCAGCAGTCCCCCCCCGGGACAGGGGGCGGGAGATACGCAGTATTTT. Amino acid sequence: CASSPPPGQGAGDTQYF. V gene TRBV6-6 combines with J gene TRBJ2-3, with 12 bases aligning to TRBD1. There are 17 residues in the CDR3. The germline gives CDR1 MNHNY, CDR2 SVGAGI (reference sequence). J lost 5 bases, V lost 5 bases, and 11 bases had no gene match.

V is TRBV7-2 and J is TRBJ1-5; D perhaps matches TRBD1 (6 bases). The CDR3 runs to 15 residues. CDR1 is SGHTA and CDR2 is FQGNSA in the germline V gene. V shed 4 bases and J shed 7 bases, with 17 bases lying between them. The CDR3 region is CASSSQQGARQPQHF. Here the CDR3 DNA reads TGTGCCAGCAGCTCCCAACAGGGTGCGCGGCAGCCCCAGCATTTT. The entire variable domain, with the rest obtained from reference TRBV7-2 and TRBJ1-5, is as follows: GAGVSQSPSNKVTEKGKDVELRCDPISGHTALYWYRQSLGQGLEFLIYFQGNSAPDKSGLPSDRFSAERTGGSVSTLTIQRTQQEDSAVYLCASSSQQGARQPQHFGDGTRLSIL.

The CDR3 DNA reads TGTGCCAGCAGTTACTCGGGAGCTCCCGCGGAGGATACGCAGTATTTT. It encodes CASSYSGAPAEDTQYF. This rearrangement joins TRBV2 to TRBJ2-3; D possibly corresponds to TRBD2 (6 bases). The germline CDR1 and CDR2 sequences are SNHLY and FYNNEI. The CDR3 sequence is 16 residues long. Trimming took 5 bases from V and 6 from J, leaving 21 bases between them. Supplemented by reference TRBV2 and TRBJ2-3, the full variable domain reads EPEVTQTPSHQVTQMGQEVILRCVPISNHLYFYWYRQILGQKVEFLVSFYNNEISEKSEIFDDQFSVERPDGSNFTLKIRSTKLEDSAMYFCASSYSGAPAEDTQYFGPGTRLTVL.